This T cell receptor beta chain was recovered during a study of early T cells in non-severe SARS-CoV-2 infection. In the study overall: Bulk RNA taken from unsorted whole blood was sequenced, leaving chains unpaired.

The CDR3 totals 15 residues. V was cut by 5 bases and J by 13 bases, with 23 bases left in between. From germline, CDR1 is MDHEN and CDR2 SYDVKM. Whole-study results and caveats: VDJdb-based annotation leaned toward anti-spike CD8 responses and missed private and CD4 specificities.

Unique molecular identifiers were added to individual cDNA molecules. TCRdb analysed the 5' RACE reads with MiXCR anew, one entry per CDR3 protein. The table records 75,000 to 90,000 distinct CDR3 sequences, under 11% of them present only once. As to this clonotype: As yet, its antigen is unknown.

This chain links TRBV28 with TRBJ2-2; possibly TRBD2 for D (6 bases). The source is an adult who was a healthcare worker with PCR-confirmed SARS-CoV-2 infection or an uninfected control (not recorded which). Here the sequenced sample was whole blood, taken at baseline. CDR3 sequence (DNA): TGTGCCAGCAGTCTAATAGCCCCGCCGGGACTTGGGCTGTTTTTT. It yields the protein CASSLIAPPGLGLFF. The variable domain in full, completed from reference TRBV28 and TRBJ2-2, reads DVKVTQSSRYLVKRTGEKVFLECVQDMDHENMFWYRQDPGLGLRLIYFSYDVKMKEKGDIPEGYSVSREKKERFSLILESASTNQTSMYLCASSLIAPPGLGLFFGEGSRLTVL.